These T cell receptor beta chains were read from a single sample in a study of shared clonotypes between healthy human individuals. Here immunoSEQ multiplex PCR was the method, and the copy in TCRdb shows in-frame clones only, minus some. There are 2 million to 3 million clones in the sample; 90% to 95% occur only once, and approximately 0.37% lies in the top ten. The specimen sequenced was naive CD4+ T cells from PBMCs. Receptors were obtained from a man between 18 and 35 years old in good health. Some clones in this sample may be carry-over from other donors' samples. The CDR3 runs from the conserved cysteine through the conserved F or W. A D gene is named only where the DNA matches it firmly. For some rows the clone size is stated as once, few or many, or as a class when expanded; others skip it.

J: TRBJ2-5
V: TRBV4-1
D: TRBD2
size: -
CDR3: CASSQFLWTSGETQYF
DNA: TGCGCCAGCAGCCAATTTCTATGGACTAGCGGGGAGACCCAGTACTTC

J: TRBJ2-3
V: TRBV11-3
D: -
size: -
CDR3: CASSLGQVETDTQYF
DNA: TGTGCCAGCAGCTTAGGGCAGGTGGAAACAGATACGCAGTATTTT

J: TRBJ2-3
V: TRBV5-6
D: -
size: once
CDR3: CASSLSRADTQYF
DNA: TGTGCCAGCAGCTTGTCGAGGGCAGATACGCAGTATTTT

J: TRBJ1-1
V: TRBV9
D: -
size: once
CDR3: CAQTPRPPRDTEAFF
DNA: TGTGCCCAAACCCCCCGTCCCCCTAGGGACACTGAAGCTTTCTTT

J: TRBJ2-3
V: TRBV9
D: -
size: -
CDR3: CASSVVEGSVGDTQYF
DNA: TGTGCCAGCAGCGTAGTAGAAGGGTCAGTCGGTGATACGCAGTATTTT

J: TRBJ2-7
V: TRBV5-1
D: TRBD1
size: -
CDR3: CASSRDSFSYEQYF
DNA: TGCGCCAGCAGTCGGGACAGCTTCTCCTACGAGCAGTACTTC

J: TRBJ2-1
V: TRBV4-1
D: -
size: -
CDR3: CASSPSGTINEQFF
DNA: TGCGCCAGCAGCCCCTCAGGGACAATAAATGAGCAGTTCTTC

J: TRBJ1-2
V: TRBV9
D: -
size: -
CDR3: CASSVTTNYGYTF
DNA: TGTGCCAGCAGCGTAACTACTAACTATGGCTACACCTTC

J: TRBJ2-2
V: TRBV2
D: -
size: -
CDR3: CASRRQSTGELFF
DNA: TGTGCCAGCAGGCGGCAGTCAACCGGGGAGCTGTTTTTT

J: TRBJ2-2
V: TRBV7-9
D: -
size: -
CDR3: CASSPGRSGTTGELFF
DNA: TGTGCCAGCAGCCCAGGCCGAAGCGGGACAACCGGGGAGCTGTTTTTT

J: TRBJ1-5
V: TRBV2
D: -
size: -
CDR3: CASSYTDGLVRPQHF
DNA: TGTGCCAGCAGTTACACGGACGGCCTCGTACGGCCCCAGCATTTT

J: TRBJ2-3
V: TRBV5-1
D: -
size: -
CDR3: CASSLRLGDTQYF
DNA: TGCGCCAGCAGCTTGAGGCTCGGCGATACGCAGTATTTT

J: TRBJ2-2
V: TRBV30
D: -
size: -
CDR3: CAWSVRRAGELFF
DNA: TGTGCCTGGAGTGTACGCCGGGCCGGGGAGCTGTTTTTT

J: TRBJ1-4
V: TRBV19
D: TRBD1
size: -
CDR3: CASSILGTGINEKLFF
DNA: TGTGCCAGTAGTATTCTCGGGACAGGGATAAATGAAAAACTGTTTTTT

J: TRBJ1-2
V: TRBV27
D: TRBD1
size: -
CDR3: CASSFGQGGVYGYTF
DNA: TGTGCCAGCAGTTTCGGACAGGGGGGTGTCTATGGCTACACCTTC

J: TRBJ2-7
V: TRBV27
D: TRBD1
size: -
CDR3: CASRNTGTGVYEQYF
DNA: TGTGCCAGCAGAAACACCGGGACAGGGGTATACGAGCAGTACTTC

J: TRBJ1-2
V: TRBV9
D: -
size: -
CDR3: CASSVVHGGYTF
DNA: TGTGCCAGCAGCGTAGTACATGGTGGCTACACCTTC

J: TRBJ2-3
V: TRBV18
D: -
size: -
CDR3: CASSPPLFLADTDTQYF
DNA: TGTGCCAGCTCACCACCTTTATTCTTGGCGGACACAGATACGCAGTATTTT

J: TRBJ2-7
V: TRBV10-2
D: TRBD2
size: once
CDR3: CASSVPGLAGREQYF
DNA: TGCGCCAGCAGTGTACCGGGACTAGCGGGTCGGGAGCAGTACTTC

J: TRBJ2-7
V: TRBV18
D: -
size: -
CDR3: CASSPEAKYEQYF
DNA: TGTGCCAGCTCACCAGAGGCCAAATACGAGCAGTACTTC

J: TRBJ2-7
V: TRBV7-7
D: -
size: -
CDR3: CASSYTVRHGGMRPTSYEQYF
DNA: TGTGCCAGCAGCTACACCGTACGACATGGCGGGATGAGACCCACCTCCTACGAGCAGTACTTC

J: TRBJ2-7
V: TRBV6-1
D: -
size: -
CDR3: CASSETSGMPYEQYF
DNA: TGTGCCAGCAGTGAAACGTCCGGGATGCCCTACGAGCAGTACTTC

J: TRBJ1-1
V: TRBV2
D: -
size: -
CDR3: CASSVLQNTEAFF
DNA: TGTGCCAGTAGTGTATTACAGAACACTGAAGCTTTCTTT

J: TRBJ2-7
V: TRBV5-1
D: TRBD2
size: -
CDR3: CASRSGRELYEQYF
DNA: TGCGCCAGTAGATCGGGGCGGGAGCTATACGAGCAGTACTTC

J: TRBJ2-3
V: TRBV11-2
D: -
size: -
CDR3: CASSSQRSLSTDTQYF
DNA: TGTGCCAGCAGCTCCCAGAGGTCCCTTAGTACAGATACGCAGTATTTT

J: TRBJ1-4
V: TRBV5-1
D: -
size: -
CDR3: CASSWRLGEKLFF
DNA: TGCGCCAGCAGCTGGAGGCTAGGAGAAAAACTGTTTTTT

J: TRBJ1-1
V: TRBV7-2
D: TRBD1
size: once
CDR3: CASSRQGTNTEAFF
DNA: TGTGCCAGCAGCCGACAGGGGACGAACACTGAAGCTTTCTTT